Below, 11 T cell receptor beta chains from the same sample are listed, as sequenced in a study of technical replicates of blood from several donors. Clones were read by immunoSEQ multiplex PCR, and TCRdb kept only the in-frame ones, dropping some. Of about 70,000 clones in the sample, almost 98% were seen once. Material: T cells isolated from PBMCs. These receptors were obtained from a human donor in good health.

J is TRBJ2-1 and V is TRBV10-1; 12 bases map to TRBD1. The CDR3 is made up of 15 amino acids. V was clipped by 6 bases and J by 7 bases; unmatched bases: 7. In germline, CDR1 is WNHNN, CDR2 SYGVQD (reference sequence). CDR3 sequence (DNA): TGCGCCAGCAGCACCGGGACAGGGGGCAAGAATGAGCAGTTCTTC. Translating it yields CASSTGTGGKNEQFF.

This rearrangement joins TRBV7-9 to TRBJ2-7; a weak D match, TRBD1 (6 bases). This CDR3 is 15 amino acids long. Trimming stripped 2 bases from V and 0 bases from J, with 11 bases between. The germline V gene has CDR1 SEHNR and CDR2 FQNEAQ (reference sequence). The CDR3 protein is CASSLPQGFSYEQYF. CDR3 bases: TGTGCCAGCAGCTTACCACAGGGATTCTCCTACGAGCAGTACTTC. The variable domain in full, completed from reference TRBV7-9 and TRBJ2-7, reads DTGVSQNPRHKITKRGQNVTFRCDPISEHNRLYWYRQTLGQGPEFLTYFQNEAQLEKSRLLSDRFSAERPKGSFSTLEIQRTEQGDSAMYLCASSLPQGFSYEQYFGPGTRLTVT.

V and J are TRBV5-4 and TRBJ2-5; perhaps TRBD2 as D (6 bases). The length of the CDR3 is 15 residues. CDR1 and CDR2 from the germline V gene are SGHNT and YYREEE (reference sequence). V was cut by 4 bases and J by 4 bases, with 17 bases left in between. The CDR3 loop reads CASSKEGVVSETQYF. The CDR3 bases are TGTGCCAGCAGCAAGGAGGGAGTAGTTTCAGAGACCCAGTACTTC.

The genes are TRBV10-2 and TRBJ1-1; 9 bases fit TRBD1. This CDR3 contains 17 residues. Germline V gene data show CDR1 as WSHSY and CDR2 as SAAADI. V was pared by 5 bases and J by 2 bases, with 12 bases of the junction left unmatched. DNA of the CDR3: TGCGCCAGCAGTTTAAGGATCTGGGGACAGGGCAACACTGAAGCTTTCTTT. It yields the protein CASSLRIWGQGNTEAFF.

Only one count was recorded for this clone. The V gene is TRBV6-6, the J gene TRBJ2-1; D gene unclear. This CDR3 has 13 residues. V was shortened by 5 bases and J by 8 bases, with 13 bases between the two germline ends. The germline V gene has CDR1 MNHNY and CDR2 SVGAGI (reference sequence). CDR3: CASSPYASDEQFF. The CDR3 nucleotides are TGTGCCAGCAGTCCCTACGCCAGCGATGAGCAGTTCTTC.

In its sample, this clone was seen once. The V call is TRBV29-1, the J call TRBJ1-2; D perhaps matches TRBD1 (6 bases). Germline values: CDR1 SQVTM, CDR2 ANQGSEA. The ends were cut back, 4 bases at V and 2 bases at J, with 11 bases in the middle. The CDR3 is 13 residues long. The CDR3 sequence is CSVVSGGNYGYTF. The DNA of the CDR3 is TGCAGCGTTGTTTCGGGGGGCAACTATGGCTACACCTTC. Together with reference TRBV29-1 and TRBJ1-2, the CDR3 gives the full variable domain: SAVISQKPSRDICQRGTSLTIQCQVDSQVTMMFWYRQQPGQSLTLIATANQGSEATYESGFVIDKFPISRPNLTFSTLTVSNMSPEDSSIYLCSVVSGGNYGYTFGSGTRLTVV.

CDR3 bases: TGTGCCAGCAGCGCTAGCGGGGGGCCCCCAGATACGCAGTATTTT. Translated, it gives CASSASGGPPDTQYF. The J gene is TRBJ2-3, the V gene TRBV9; the match to TRBD2 covers 11 bases. This CDR3 comprises 15 residues. V shed 3 bases and J 4 bases; nucleotides not matched to a gene: 4. Germline V gives CDR1 SGDLS, CDR2 YYNGEE.

In this sample, this clone turned up once. This chain links TRBV12-2 with TRBJ2-7; TRBD1, the table's D call, lacks a check against the DNA. TRBV12-2 is reported as a pseudogene. The CDR3 sequence is 12 residues long. The CDR3 here is CASPQVRYEQYF. In DNA, the CDR3 is TGTGCAAGTCCCCAGGTCCGCTACGAGCAGTACTTC.

V is TRBV2 and J is TRBJ1-3; 7 bases agree with TRBD1. The CDR3 sequence is 15 residues long. Trimming at V came to 3 bases and at J to 3 bases, leaving 5 bases not matched to a gene. Germline CDR1 reads SNHLY; CDR2 reads FYNNEI. The CDR3 DNA is TGTGCCAGCAGTGAGATTGGGGACAGTGGAAACACCATATATTTT. Protein product: CASSEIGDSGNTIYF.

This clone was picked up one time. The chain has TRBV7-8 and TRBJ2-5; tentatively, D is TRBD2 (6 bases). The CDR3 covers 14 residues. Per germline, CDR1 SGHVS and CDR2 FQNEAQ. The V end was cut by 4 bases, the J end by 5 bases, with 14 bases between. The CDR3 region is CASSYPDRGETQYF. The CDR3 region has the DNA TGTGCCAGCAGCTACCCGGACCGGGGGGAGACCCAGTACTTC.

The V and J genes are TRBV30 and TRBJ2-7; D remains unclear. Germline CDR1 is GTSNPN and CDR2 is SVGIG (reference sequence). Trimming pared 5 bases from V and 4 bases from J, leaving 24 bases between. This CDR3 has 16 amino acids. The CDR3 bases are TGTGCCTGGGCCTCACTAACACGCACTAAGAATTACGAGCAGTACTTC. Protein: CAWASLTRTKNYEQYF. The variable domain in full, completed from reference TRBV30 and TRBJ2-7, reads SQTIHQWPATLVQPVGSPLSLECTVEGTSNPNLYWYRQAAGRGLQLLFYSVGIGQISSEVPQNLSASRPQDRQFILSSKKLLLSDSGFYLCAWASLTRTKNYEQYFGPGTRLTVT.